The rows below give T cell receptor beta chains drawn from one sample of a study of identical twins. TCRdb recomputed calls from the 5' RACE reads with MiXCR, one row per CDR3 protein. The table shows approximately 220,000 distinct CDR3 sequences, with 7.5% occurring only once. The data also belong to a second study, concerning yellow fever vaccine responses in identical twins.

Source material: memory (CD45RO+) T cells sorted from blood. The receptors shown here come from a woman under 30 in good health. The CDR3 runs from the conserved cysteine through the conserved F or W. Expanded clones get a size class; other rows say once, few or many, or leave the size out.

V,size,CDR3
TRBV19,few,CASSGVSANTEAFF
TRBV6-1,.,CASRRKPGFESSYEQYF
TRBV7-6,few,CASSLSFTDTQYF
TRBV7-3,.,CASSLNGNSGNTIYF
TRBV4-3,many,CASSQANSPLHF
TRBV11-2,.,CASSPGLAGGNTGELFF
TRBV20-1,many,CSASFRDEQFF
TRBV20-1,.,CSASRYGTGNAGNTIYF
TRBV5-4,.,CASSLAKGAVGEQYF
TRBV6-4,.,CASSDSKGKGTDTQYF
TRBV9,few,CASSVMARGDTGELFF
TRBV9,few,CASSVAPGGYEQYF
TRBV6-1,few,CASSGTSGPWETQYF
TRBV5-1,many,CASSLEGSEEAQHF
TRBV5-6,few,CASSRSGRMGDTQYF
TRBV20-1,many,CSAGQTSYNSPLHF
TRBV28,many,CASSRRPSGSVSNEQYF
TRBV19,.,CASSNIQETDTQYF
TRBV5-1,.,CASSLVVDSGANVLTF
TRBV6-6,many,CASTPTYNEQFF
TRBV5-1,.,CASSPRQGGNTGELFF
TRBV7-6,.,CASSLSANEQFF
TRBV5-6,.,CASSITQGPSTDTQYF